This record looks at one T cell receptor beta chain sequence and its context. This clonotype was counted between two and nine times. The antigen it recognizes is unknown. No much larger clone exists at a distance of one base, and base qualities are not known. The intended sense of this specimen's time point label: pre-sensitization, week 0. The sample's treatment or condition label, decoded: therapeutic diphenylcyclopropenone sensitization with weekly scalp DPC. At each patch-test visit, blood was drawn before the patch test was applied. Patients were considered eligible if aged 18 to 70, diagnosed with alopecia and deemed suitable for DPC therapy, and patients were excluded if pregnant. Unfractionated whole blood was collected in Tempus Blood RNA tubes, and total RNA was extracted from that blood. These data are taken from a study of human T cells and chemical hapten exposure (dated by TCRdb to the early 2020s). Concerning the study at large: For sensitization, 2% DPC in acetone was applied to an approximately 2 cm by approximately 2 cm area of upper inner arm skin. Throughout the study period of around 25 weeks, patients also received therapeutic DPC doses to the scalp every week. Patch testing on the upper back used Finn chambers containing 0.01% DPC, with scoring done after 6 days according to International Contact Dermatitis Research Group standards. Most of the patients in the cohort were female, and the cohort covered alopecia areata with under or over 50% scalp involvement, alopecia totalis and alopecia universalis. Libraries were combined into a pool for sequencing, and differences in TCR yield between samples came mainly from small differences in library volumes within the pool. The study tracked peripheral blood TCR repertoire changes in vivo during primary and secondary sensitization to the hapten diphenylcyclopropenone (DPC) in alopecia patients. Blood samples were taken from patients before sensitization (week 0) and then at 2, 6 and about 24 weeks after DPC sensitization. For TCR sequencing, blood came from 25 to 35 alopecia patients at anywhere from one to four time points (pre-sensitization, 2, 6 and 24 weeks). The full study reports these points: Significantly more large CDR3 similarity clusters were formed by expanded TCRs than by pre-sensitization or healthy control sets, consistent with antigen-driven responses. The number of TCRs above 1 in 1000 frequency did not change with DPC sensitization; there was no evidence of global repertoire structure alterations. Repeated subsampling changed both the strength of the expansion versus patch-test correlation and the threshold at which that correlation became significant. Patch test score was positively correlated with the number of PT1 expanded TCRs, with significance at thresholds 8, 16 and 32 but not at 4. Because every patient had alopecia, a presumed autoimmune disease, the patients' immune response might differ from that of healthy individuals.

Library generation was performed with RACE. TCRdb names NextSeq 500 as the instrument used. Library preparation attached unique molecular identifiers to individual cDNA molecules for quantitative, reproducible TCR counting. Each blood RNA sample was used to sequence both TCR alpha and TCR beta chains. From the authors' description of their analysis: The median number of TCRs per sample was 95,638, ranging from roughly 23,224 to 690,600. The Decombinator software suite was used to annotate the V, J and CDR3 of the TCR reads. Every sample was subsampled to the same number of TCRs (28,000) for the PS versus PT1 abundance plots. TCRs were defined as expanded if absent before sensitization and observed at least eight times at the 2-week time point. TCRdb took the public reads, trimmed them with fastp at Q25, ran MiXCR for clone calling and kept in-frame beta chains. Each CDR3 protein appears once, grouped with its most common genes and DNA. TCRdb, rather than the study authors, made the V and J calls. The sample contains fewer than 350,000 distinct CDR3 sequences, around 7% of them found a single time. The top ten clonotypes cover roughly 1.2% of the sample.

V gives up 0 bases and J gives up 4 bases, and the segment between their germline ends measures 9 bases. CDR1 is given as SEHNR and CDR2 as FQNEAQ, both from the germline V gene (reference sequence). Spanning cysteine to phenylalanine, the CDR3 consists of 15 amino acids. Just the 45-base CDR3 DNA is kept, in frame starting at base 1. The V gene is TRBV7-9 and the J gene is TRBJ2-2; the D region is possibly TRBD1 or TRBD2, each matching across 5 bases. This material consisted of whole blood, taken in connection with sensitization to the hapten diphenylcyclopropenone (DPC). This TCR came from a man aged 18-30 years with alopecia areata. Some clones in this sample may be carry-over from other donors' samples. At the DNA level, the sequence is TGTGCCAGCAGCTTAGCGAGGGGCACCACCGGGGAGCTGTTTTTT. Translated, it reads CASSLARGTTGELFF.